The 14 T cell receptor beta chains below were found in one sample sequenced in a study of graft-versus-host responses after intestinal transplantation. Their antigens remain unidentified. The method was immunoSEQ multiplex PCR; TCRdb's version includes in-frame clones alone and lacks a portion of them. The data hold more than 65,000 clones, with less than 95% observed a single time. The sequenced sample was unstimulated CD8+ T cells sorted from spleen or lymph node cells, obtained before transplant. These receptors all stem from a human donor who was the organ donor for an intestinal transplant.

This rearrangement joins TRBV4-3 to TRBJ2-3, with 7 bases fitting TRBD2. Germline trimming cut 3 bases from V and 6 bases from J; bases unmatched to any gene: 12. The CDR3 loop spans 16 amino acids. Germline values: CDR1 LGHNA, CDR2 YSLEER. CDR3 region: CASSHLLPAGSDTQYF. The CDR3 nucleotides are TGCGCCAGCAGCCACCTCCTCCCAGCGGGGTCTGATACGCAGTATTTT.

The chain couples TRBV7-9 to TRBJ2-7, with D possibly matching TRBD1 (5 bases). Trimming cost V 1 base and J 3 bases, with 16 bases left between them. Germline V gene lookup returns CDR1 SEHNR and CDR2 FQNEAQ (reference sequence). The CDR3 loop spans 16 amino acids. The CDR3 nucleotides are TGTGCCAGCAGCTTAGTAGGGTCAGGGCAGATCTACGAGCAGTACTTC. This codes for CASSLVGSGQIYEQYF. Full variable domain (missing parts from reference TRBV7-9 and TRBJ2-7): DTGVSQNPRHKITKRGQNVTFRCDPISEHNRLYWYRQTLGQGPEFLTYFQNEAQLEKSRLLSDRFSAERPKGSFSTLEIQRTEQGDSAMYLCASSLVGSGQIYEQYFGPGTRLTVT.

The V and J genes are TRBV27 and TRBJ1-6; the D gene is possibly TRBD1 (5 bases). V lost 7 bases and J lost 7, with 11 bases in between. The length of the CDR3 is 13 residues. Germline values: CDR1 MNHEY, CDR2 SMNVEV (reference sequence). CDR3 nucleotide sequence: TGTGCCAGCACCCCGGGACTAAATTCACCCCTCCACTTT. Protein product: CASTPGLNSPLHF.

V is TRBV4-1 and J is TRBJ1-4; TRBD1 might be the D (5 bases). Germline V lookup: CDR1 MGHRA, CDR2 YSYEKL. The CDR3 contains 16 residues. The V end lost 0 bases, the J end lost 6 bases, and 14 bases lay between the germline ends. CDR3: CASSQESTAPYEKLFF. The DNA of the CDR3 is TGCGCCAGCAGCCAAGAATCGACAGCCCCTTATGAAAAACTGTTTTTT.

The CDR3 sequence: CATKTGVESPLHF. The CDR3 bases are TGTGCCACCAAGACAGGGGTCGAGTCACCCCTCCACTTT. The V call is TRBV27, the J call TRBJ1-6, with 8 bases that match TRBD1. From germline, CDR1 is MNHEY and CDR2 SMNVEV (reference sequence). The CDR3 has 13 amino acids. The V and J ends lost 10 bases and 10 bases, in that order; junction bases with no gene match: 9.

The gene calls are TRBV4-3 and TRBJ2-1; 10 nucleotides align to TRBD2. Trimming cost V 1 base and J 9 bases; bases outside gene matches: 6. CDR3 length: 15 amino acids. Germline CDR1 and CDR2: LGHNA and YSLEER. The chain's CDR3 is CASSQASGGAGEQFF. The CDR3 bases are TGCGCCAGCAGCCAAGCCAGCGGGGGGGCCGGTGAGCAGTTCTTC.

This clone was detected only a few times. The chain carries TRBV12-1 and TRBJ1-1; the table's D call of TRBD1 was not tested on the DNA. TRBV12-1 is classified as a pseudogene. The CDR3 runs 13 residues. DNA for the CDR3: TGTGCCAGCAGCTTGGGGCTGAACACTGAAGCTTTCTTT. Protein sequence: CASSLGLNTEAFF.

V usage is TRBV7-9 and J usage is TRBJ2-3, with TRBD2 matching 10 bases. J lost 4 bases, V lost 2 bases, and 0 bases had no gene match. Germline V gives CDR1 SEHNR, CDR2 FQNEAQ (reference sequence). CDR3 length: 14 residues. CDR3 nucleotides: TGTGCCAGCAGCTTAAGCGGGGGGGCAGATACGCAGTATTTT. The encoded protein is CASSLSGGADTQYF.

The V and J genes are TRBV5-5 and TRBJ2-2; D not resolved. Germline CDR1 is SGHKS and CDR2 is YYEKEE (reference sequence). This CDR3 region has 15 residues. The V end lost 2 bases, the J end lost 1 base, and 9 bases lay between the germline ends. In nucleotides, the CDR3 is TGTGCCAGCAGCTTACCAGGCCAGAACACCGGGGAGCTGTTTTTT. Translating it yields CASSLPGQNTGELFF.

This chain links TRBV27 with TRBJ2-7, with 9 bases fitting TRBD1. In germline, CDR1 is MNHEY, CDR2 SMNVEV (reference sequence). After removal of 3 bases from V and 1 base from J, the junction contained 1 base not matched to a gene. The CDR3 is made up of 14 amino acids. This chain's CDR3 is CASSFGTGSYEQYF. The CDR3 DNA reads as TGTGCCAGCAGTTTCGGGACAGGGTCCTACGAGCAGTACTTC.

The chain is built from TRBV7-3 and TRBJ2-5; D uncertain. The germline CDR1 and CDR2 sequences are SGHTA and FQGTGA. Trimming shortened V by 5 bases and J by 4 bases, and 11 bases separated the two germline ends. The length of the CDR3 is 13 residues. CDR3 loop: CASSLDAGETQYF. In DNA, the CDR3 is TGTGCCAGCAGCCTCGACGCAGGAGAGACCCAGTACTTC.

The chain is built from TRBV5-1 and TRBJ2-5, with 14 bases aligning to TRBD2. The V segment lost 5 bases and the J segment 6 bases; nucleotides outside the gene matches: 6. CDR3 size: 15 residues. Looked up from germline, CDR1 is SGHRS and CDR2 is YFSETQ. This CDR3 reads CASSGTSGGGKTQYF. The CDR3 nucleotides read TGCGCCAGCAGTGGGACTAGCGGGGGTGGAAAGACCCAGTACTTC.

The rearrangement uses TRBV27 and TRBJ2-7, with D perhaps matching TRBD1 (6 bases). CDR1 and CDR2 (germline): MNHEY, SMNVEV (reference sequence). The V and J ends lost 4 bases and 0 bases respectively, with 10 bases between them. The CDR3 is 14 residues long. For the CDR3, the DNA is TGTGCCAGCAGTTCCAGGGGTCTCTCCTACGAGCAGTACTTC. This codes for CASSSRGLSYEQYF.

The CDR3 DNA reads as TGTGCCAGCAGCTACATAGCGGTACCAAATGAGCAGTTCTTC. Amino acids: CASSYIAVPNEQFF. The chain has TRBV7-2 and TRBJ2-1; maybe TRBD2 (6 bases). Per germline, CDR1 SGHTA and CDR2 FQGNSA. Trimming removed 4 bases from V and 7 bases from J, with 14 bases in between. The CDR3 has 14 amino acids. Drawing the rest from reference TRBV7-2 and TRBJ2-1, the complete variable domain is GAGVSQSPSNKVTEKGKDVELRCDPISGHTALYWYRQSLGQGLEFLIYFQGNSAPDKSGLPSDRFSAERTGGSVSTLTIQRTQQEDSAVYLCASSYIAVPNEQFFGPGTRLTVL.